This is a list of T cell receptor beta chains from one sample in a study of blood T cell repertoires in COVID-19. Only in-frame clones appear in the TCRdb table, and some are missing; sequencing was by immunoSEQ multiplex PCR. The sample records roughly 120,000 clones, approximately 87% being singletons. Source material: peripheral blood. The origin of the receptors is a woman in her forties or fifties with acute or convalescent COVID-19. The CDR3 runs from the conserved cysteine through the conserved F or W. Fields, in order: V gene, clone size, J gene, D gene, CDR3 DNA, CDR3 protein. The D gene is left open where the match is weak. For some rows the clone size is stated as once, few or many, or as a class when expanded; others skip it.

V gene: TRBV5-6
clone size: NA
J gene: TRBJ1-1
D gene: NA
CDR3 DNA: TGTGCCAGCAGCTTGGTCGCAGGCACTGAAGCTTTCTTT
CDR3 protein: CASSLVAGTEAFF

V gene: TRBV5-1
clone size: NA
J gene: TRBJ2-7
D gene: TRBD2
CDR3 DNA: TGCGCCAGCAGCCCCGGGACTAGTAGTAGGTGGGTGGAACTCGAGCAGTACTTC
CDR3 protein: CASSPGTSSRWVELEQYF

V gene: TRBV3-1/TRBV3-2
clone size: NA
J gene: TRBJ2-5
D gene: NA
CDR3 DNA: TGTGCCAGCAGCCCCTTAGGTGCGGAGCAAGAGACCCAGTACTTC
CDR3 protein: CASSPLGAEQETQYF

V gene: TRBV6-2/TRBV6-3
clone size: NA
J gene: TRBJ2-7
D gene: NA
CDR3 DNA: TGTGCCAGCAGTTTGAGGGACAACGGCAAAGACGAGCAGTACTTC
CDR3 protein: CASSLRDNGKDEQYF

V gene: TRBV6-2/TRBV6-3
clone size: NA
J gene: TRBJ2-4
D gene: NA
CDR3 DNA: TGTGCCAGCAGTTACTCGACGGGCAAAAACATTCAGTACTTC
CDR3 protein: CASSYSTGKNIQYF

V gene: TRBV12-3/TRBV12-4
clone size: NA
J gene: TRBJ2-5
D gene: NA
CDR3 DNA: TGTGCGAAATATGCCCGGGGGGAGACCCAGTACTTC
CDR3 protein: CAKYARGETQYF

V gene: TRBV9
clone size: NA
J gene: TRBJ2-1
D gene: NA
CDR3 DNA: TGTGCCAGCAGCCCCCGTCCCTCCTACAATGAGCAGTTCTTC
CDR3 protein: CASSPRPSYNEQFF

V gene: TRBV5-1
clone size: NA
J gene: TRBJ2-5
D gene: TRBD2
CDR3 DNA: TGCGCCAGCAGCCAACGGACTAGCATACTCCAAGAGACCCAGTACTTC
CDR3 protein: CASSQRTSILQETQYF

V gene: TRBV5-1
clone size: NA
J gene: TRBJ2-7
D gene: TRBD1
CDR3 DNA: TGCGCCAGCAGACCACTTGGGACAGCCCTCGACAAGCAGTACTTC
CDR3 protein: CASRPLGTALDKQYF

V gene: TRBV10-3
clone size: NA
J gene: TRBJ1-5
D gene: TRBD1
CDR3 DNA: TGTGCCATCAGTGAGCGGGACAGGGGGTTCCATCAGCCCCAGCATTTT
CDR3 protein: CAISERDRGFHQPQHF

V gene: TRBV27
clone size: NA
J gene: TRBJ1-5
D gene: NA
CDR3 DNA: TGTGCCAGCAGTTTATTACAGTCAGGCCAGCCCCAGCATTTT
CDR3 protein: CASSLLQSGQPQHF

V gene: TRBV6-6
clone size: NA
J gene: TRBJ2-1
D gene: TRBD2
CDR3 DNA: TGTGCCAGCAGTCATCCTAGCGGGGGCCTCAGCTCCTACAATGAGCAGTTCTTC
CDR3 protein: CASSHPSGGLSSYNEQFF

V gene: TRBV2
clone size: NA
J gene: TRBJ2-5
D gene: TRBD1
CDR3 DNA: TGTGCCAGCAGCGCCATCACGACAGGGGGTGAGGTAAGAGAGACCCAGTACTTC
CDR3 protein: CASSAITTGGEVRETQYF

V gene: TRBV3-1/TRBV3-2
clone size: NA
J gene: TRBJ2-7
D gene: TRBD1
CDR3 DNA: TGTGCCAGCAGCCAAACCGGGACAGTCTACGAGCAGTACTTC
CDR3 protein: CASSQTGTVYEQYF

V gene: TRBV6-5
clone size: NA
J gene: TRBJ1-5
D gene: TRBD1
CDR3 DNA: TGTGCCAGCAGTTACTCAGGACAGGGTGGATGGCCCCAGCATTTT
CDR3 protein: CASSYSGQGGWPQHF

V gene: TRBV6-5
clone size: few
J gene: TRBJ1-4
D gene: NA
CDR3 DNA: TGTGCCAGCAGTTCAAGGGGTAATGATGAAAAACTGTTTTTT
CDR3 protein: CASSSRGNDEKLFF

V gene: TRBV29-1
clone size: NA
J gene: TRBJ1-2
D gene: NA
CDR3 DNA: TGCAGCGTTCCGGGACCGGGAGTACTAAACTATGGCTACACCTTC
CDR3 protein: CSVPGPGVLNYGYTF